This TCR beta chain was identified in a study of T cells in Graves' hyperthyroidism and ophthalmopathy. V was clipped by 4 bases and J by 5 bases; unmatched bases: 9. CDR3 size: 16 residues. Germline V lookup: CDR1 SGHAT, CDR2 FQNNGV. This clonotype was counted at least ten times. Amplified TCR beta CDR3 regions derived from RNA transcripts. First-round RT-PCR of the TCR CDR3 relied on the HTBI primer set. TCRdb independently ran MiXCR on the multiplex PCR reads; one entry per CDR3 protein. The sample has about 400,000 distinct CDR3 sequences; about a sixth are singletons. This chain joins TRBV11-2 and TRBJ2-3; the match to TRBD2 covers 10 bases. Sequenced sample: blood. The sequence came from a woman aged 18-30 years with Graves' hyperthyroidism. CDR3 DNA: TGTGCCAGCAGCTCTCATAGCGGGAGGACGGTAGATACGCAGTATTTT. Its translation is CASSSHSGRTVDTQYF.